The 20 T cell receptor beta chains reported below all come from one sample, sequenced in a study of blood T cell repertoires in COVID-19. Data came from immunoSEQ multiplex PCR; TCRdb stores just in-frame clones and leaves some out. The table records some 120,000 clones, roughly 79% of them present only once. Sequenced material: peripheral blood. All receptors come from an elderly man with acute or convalescent COVID-19.

The V gene is TRBV11-2, the J gene TRBJ2-7, with 9 bases lining up with TRBD2. CDR3 length: 14 amino acids. The trim removed 4 bases at V and 6 bases at J, leaving 7 bases unmatched. Germline values: CDR1 SGHAT, CDR2 FQNNGV. The CDR3 is CASSYSGTSSEQYF. The CDR3 bases are TGTGCCAGCAGCTATTCAGGGACTAGCTCCGAGCAGTACTTC.

J is TRBJ2-1 and V is TRBV4-3, with TRBD2 matching over 7 bases. CDR1 is LGHNA, CDR2 YSLEER, per germline. CDR3 size: 17 residues. V was clipped by 0 bases and J by 0 bases; unmatched bases: 5. The CDR3 loop reads CASSQDPGGGSYNEQFF. In DNA form, the CDR3 reads TGCGCCAGCAGCCAAGACCCCGGCGGGGGCTCCTACAATGAGCAGTTCTTC.

V is TRBV19 and J is TRBJ1-2, with TRBD1 matching 7 bases. J gave up 6 bases and V 9 bases, and 7 bases lay outside the gene matches. The CDR3 has 12 amino acids. Per germline, CDR1 LNHDA and CDR2 SQIVND (reference sequence). The CDR3 sequence: CASNDRVNGYTF. CDR3 nucleotides: TGTGCCAGCAACGACAGGGTTAATGGCTACACCTTC. The whole variable domain, remainder taken from reference TRBV19 and TRBJ1-2, is DGGITQSPKYLFRKEGQNVTLSCEQNLNHDAMYWYRQDPGQGLRLIYYSQIVNDFQKGDIAEGYSVSREKKESFPLTVTSAQKNPTAFYLCASNDRVNGYTFGSGTRLTVV.

The CDR3 sequence: CASRSTGSPVYGYTF. DNA of the CDR3: TGTGCCAGCAGGTCGACAGGGAGCCCCGTCTATGGCTACACCTTC. The chain has TRBV6-5 and TRBJ1-2; TRBD1 matches at 7 bases. V lost 6 bases and J lost 4; bases outside the gene matches: 11. This CDR3 comprises 15 residues. The germline CDR1 and CDR2 sequences are MNHEY and SVGAGI.

The chain couples TRBV9 to TRBJ1-1; D is possibly TRBD1 (6 bases). Germline values: CDR1 SGDLS, CDR2 YYNGEE. Trimming removed 0 bases from V and 1 base from J, with 10 bases in between. CDR3 length equals 15 residues. DNA of the CDR3: TGTGCCAGCAGCGTAGCTCCAGGGGCGAACACTGAAGCTTTCTTT. Translated: CASSVAPGANTEAFF.

The rearrangement links TRBV5-1 to TRBJ2-5; D is uncertain. V lost 2 bases, J lost 5 bases, and 19 bases lay in between. The germline gives CDR1 SGHRS, CDR2 YFSETQ. The CDR3 runs to 16 residues. The CDR3 region has the DNA TGCGCCAGCAGCTTTGGGCACAACCCTCGGTTGGAGACCCAGTACTTC. It specifies CASSFGHNPRLETQYF.

This clone was seen only once. This chain joins TRBV6-5 and TRBJ2-2, with TRBD1 matching over 8 bases. The V and J ends lost 6 bases and 3 bases, in that order; junction bases with no gene match: 3. The CDR3 has 14 residues. From germline, CDR1 is MNHEY and CDR2 SVGAGI. The CDR3 bases are TGTGCCAGCAGCAGACAGGGGTACACCGGGGAGCTGTTTTTT. This encodes CASSRQGYTGELFF.

The chain has TRBV6-1 and TRBJ1-6, with 9 bases aligning to TRBD1. CDR3 length: 15 residues. Germline CDR1 MNHNS, CDR2 SASEGT. With 2 bases clipped from V and 8 bases from J, the junction kept 4 bases outside the gene matches. The CDR3 sequence is CASSERGTGYSPLHF. As DNA, the CDR3 is TGTGCCAGCAGTGAACGCGGGACAGGGTATTCACCCCTCCACTTT.

CDR3: CASGASGIYEQYF. CDR3 coding DNA: TGTGCCAGCGGGGCTAGCGGGATCTACGAGCAGTACTTC. The rearrangement joins TRBV5-4 to TRBJ2-7; 9 bases match TRBD2. The CDR3 runs to 13 residues. Germline trimming cut 7 bases from V and 3 bases from J; bases unmatched to any gene: 5. Germline CDR1 reads SGHNT; CDR2 reads YYREEE (reference sequence).

This clone was seen at least ten times. The gene calls are TRBV6-2 or TRBV6-3 and TRBJ1-2, with TRBD1 matching 12 bases. The V segment lost 5 bases and the J segment 4 bases; nucleotides outside the gene matches: 11. The CDR3 extends over 17 amino acids. CDR1 is MNHEY, CDR2 SVGEGT, per germline. The CDR3 spells CASSAGTGGARIYGYTF. The CDR3 DNA is TGTGCCAGCAGTGCGGGGACAGGGGGCGCCCGAATCTATGGCTACACCTTC.

This clone was picked up many times. The J gene is TRBJ1-2, the V gene TRBV5-1; a possible D gene is TRBD1 (6 bases). V was pared by 4 bases and J by 1 base, with 11 bases between. The length of the CDR3 is 14 residues. The germline gives CDR1 SGHRS, CDR2 YFSETQ. CDR3 coding DNA: TGCGCCAGCAGCGTGGACAGCCTTAACTATGGCTACACCTTC. It yields the protein CASSVDSLNYGYTF.

V is TRBV7-8 and J is TRBJ1-2; 7 positions agree with TRBD1. This CDR3 has 15 amino acids. With V trimmed by 2 bases and J by 3 bases, 6 bases remained unmatched. Germline CDR1 reads SGHVS; CDR2 reads FQNEAQ. The CDR3 nucleotides read TGTGCCAGCAGCTTAACCGACAGGGAGTACTATGGCTACACCTTC. Amino acids: CASSLTDREYYGYTF. The full variable domain, rest sourced from reference TRBV7-8 and TRBJ1-2, is GAGVSQSPRYKVAKRGQDVALRCDPISGHVSLFWYQQALGQGPEFLTYFQNEAQLDKSGLPSDRFFAERPEGSVSTLKIQRTQQEDSAVYLCASSLTDREYYGYTFGSGTRLTVV.

The rearrangement links TRBV7-9 to TRBJ1-4; TRBD1 is a possible D gene (6 bases). Looked up from germline, CDR1 is SEHNR and CDR2 is FQNEAQ (reference sequence). The CDR3 has 15 amino acids. The V end lost 5 bases, the J end lost 6 bases, and 16 bases lay between the germline ends. CDR3: CASSESQGTDEKLFF. In DNA, the CDR3 is TGTGCCAGCAGCGAATCACAGGGCACGGATGAAAAACTGTTTTTT.

The gene calls are TRBV6-5 and TRBJ2-7; 7 bases agree with TRBD2. This CDR3 is built from 11 residues. CDR1 is MNHEY, CDR2 SVGAGI, per germline. The junction had 6 bases not matched to a gene; V was cut back by 4 bases and J by 12 bases. The CDR3 DNA is TGTGCCAGCAGTTCGCGGGGGAAGGTGTACTTC. This gives the protein CASSSRGKVYF.

This clone was seen repeatedly, ten times or more. The chain recombines TRBV5-6 with TRBJ1-1, with 11 bases aligning to TRBD1. The CDR3 runs to 16 residues. Looked up from germline, CDR1 is SGHDT and CDR2 is YYEEEE. J gave up 7 bases and V 4 bases, and 12 bases lay outside the gene matches. CDR3 loop: CASSPRRTGGAYEAFF. CDR3 nucleotides: TGTGCCAGCAGCCCCCGAAGGACAGGGGGCGCGTATGAAGCTTTCTTT.

J is TRBJ1-4 and V is TRBV19; D gene unclear. V was clipped by 6 bases and J by 1 base, with 12 bases between them. From germline, CDR1 is LNHDA and CDR2 SQIVND (reference sequence). The CDR3 contains 15 residues. The CDR3 loop is CASSGPGITNEKLFF. DNA of the CDR3: TGTGCCAGTAGCGGGCCGGGGATAACTAATGAAAAACTGTTTTTT.

CDR3 DNA: TGTGCCACCAGCAGAGCACGGAGCTCCTACGAGCAGTACTTC. Protein product: CATSRARSSYEQYF. This chain connects TRBV15 to TRBJ2-7; no clear D gene. Deletions cut 1 base from V and 0 bases from J, with 7 bases between. The CDR3 runs to 14 residues. The germline V gene has CDR1 LNHNV and CDR2 YYDKDF (reference sequence).

The rearrangement uses TRBV23-1 and TRBJ1-1; 8 nucleotides line up with TRBD1. TRBV23-1 falls under the ORF class, with uncertain function. Losses at the gene ends were 2 bases for V and 10 bases for J; bases not matched to a gene: 12. The CDR3 covers 15 residues. Here the CDR3 reads CASSQPRGRRRGAFF. The CDR3 DNA follows: TGCGCCAGCAGTCAACCCAGGGGGCGGCGACGTGGAGCTTTCTTT.

The genes are TRBV2 and TRBJ1-5, with TRBD1 matching 7 bases. Germline V gene sequence: CDR1 SNHLY, CDR2 FYNNEI. The CDR3 loop spans 15 amino acids. The junction had 11 bases not matched to a gene; V was cut back by 9 bases and J by 3 bases. In DNA, the CDR3 is TGTGCCAGTCAGACCGACAGGGCAATCAATCAGCCCCAGCATTTT. It codes for CASQTDRAINQPQHF.

This chain links TRBV7-2 with TRBJ2-5; D is unresolved. The length of the CDR3 is 13 residues. Trimming removed 2 bases at V and 5 bases at J, with 9 bases between. Germline V gene sequence: CDR1 SGHTA, CDR2 FQGNSA. As DNA, the CDR3 is TGTGCCAGCAGCTTACTCCGCGAGGAGACCCAGTACTTC. Amino acids: CASSLLREETQYF.